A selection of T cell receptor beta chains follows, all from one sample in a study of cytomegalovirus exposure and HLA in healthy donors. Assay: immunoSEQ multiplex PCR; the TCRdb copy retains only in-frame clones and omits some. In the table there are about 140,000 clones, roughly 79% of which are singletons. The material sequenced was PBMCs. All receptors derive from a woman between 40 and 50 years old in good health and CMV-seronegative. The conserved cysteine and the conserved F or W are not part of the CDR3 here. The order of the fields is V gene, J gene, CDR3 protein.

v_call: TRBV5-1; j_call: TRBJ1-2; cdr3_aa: ASSVTGGGYT
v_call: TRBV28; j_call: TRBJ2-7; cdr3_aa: ASTRTGAYEQY
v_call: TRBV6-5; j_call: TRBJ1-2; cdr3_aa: ASSYIRAGKNYGYT
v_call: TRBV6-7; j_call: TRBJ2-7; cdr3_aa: ASSPIHGIKYEQY
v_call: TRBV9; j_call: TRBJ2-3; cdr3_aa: ASSVVGSGGVTDTQY
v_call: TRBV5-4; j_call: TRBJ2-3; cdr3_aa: ASSRAGLNTDTQY
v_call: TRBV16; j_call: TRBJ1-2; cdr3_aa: ASSQGDTFAGYGYT
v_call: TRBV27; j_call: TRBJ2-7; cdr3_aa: ASSSERGQGISYEQY
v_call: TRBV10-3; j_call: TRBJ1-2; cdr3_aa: AISGQGNGYT
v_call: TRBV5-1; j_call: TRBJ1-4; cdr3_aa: ASSLHDSTNEKLF
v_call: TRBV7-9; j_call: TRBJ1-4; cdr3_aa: ASSSSYEKLF
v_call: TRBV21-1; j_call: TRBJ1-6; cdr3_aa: ASSSRGDRGYSPLH
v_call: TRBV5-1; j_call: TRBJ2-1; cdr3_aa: ASSPNSGGAYNEQF
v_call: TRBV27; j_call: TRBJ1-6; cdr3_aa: ASSFADRGNSPLH
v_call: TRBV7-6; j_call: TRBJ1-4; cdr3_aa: ASSSRTGSEGLF
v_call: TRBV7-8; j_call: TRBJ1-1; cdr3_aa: ASSGEGGQTMNTEAF
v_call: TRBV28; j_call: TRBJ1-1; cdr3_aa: ASGGAEIRNTEAF
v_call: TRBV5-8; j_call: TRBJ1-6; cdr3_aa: ASSLRPGIYSPLH
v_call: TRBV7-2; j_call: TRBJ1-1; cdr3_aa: ASSPGQGRTEAF
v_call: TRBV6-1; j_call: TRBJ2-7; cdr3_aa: ASRVGTGVYEQY
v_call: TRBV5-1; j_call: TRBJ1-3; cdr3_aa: ASSVDGTTGNTIY
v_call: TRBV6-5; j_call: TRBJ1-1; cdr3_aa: ASWRTSNTEAF
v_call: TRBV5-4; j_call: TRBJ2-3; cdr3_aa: ASSLPDSLLTDTQY
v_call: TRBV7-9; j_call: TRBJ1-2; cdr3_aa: ASSSLGISYGYT